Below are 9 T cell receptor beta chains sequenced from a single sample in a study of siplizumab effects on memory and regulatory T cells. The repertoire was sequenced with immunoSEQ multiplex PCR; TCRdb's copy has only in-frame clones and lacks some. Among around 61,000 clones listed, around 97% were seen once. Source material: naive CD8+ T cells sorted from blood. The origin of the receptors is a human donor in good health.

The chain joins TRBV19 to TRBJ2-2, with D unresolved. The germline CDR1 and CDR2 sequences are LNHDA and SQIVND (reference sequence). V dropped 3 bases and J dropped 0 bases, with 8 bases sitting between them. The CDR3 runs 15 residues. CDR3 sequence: CASSILGTNTGELFF. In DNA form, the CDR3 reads TGTGCCAGTAGTATTCTGGGGACGAACACCGGGGAGCTGTTTTTT.

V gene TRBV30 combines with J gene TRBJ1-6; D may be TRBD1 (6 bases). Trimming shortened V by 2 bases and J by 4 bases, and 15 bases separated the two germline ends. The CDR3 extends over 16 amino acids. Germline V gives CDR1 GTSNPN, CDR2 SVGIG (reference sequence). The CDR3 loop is CAWSTDRSVYNSPLHF. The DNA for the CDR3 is TGTGCCTGGAGTACCGACAGGTCCGTTTATAATTCACCCCTCCACTTT.

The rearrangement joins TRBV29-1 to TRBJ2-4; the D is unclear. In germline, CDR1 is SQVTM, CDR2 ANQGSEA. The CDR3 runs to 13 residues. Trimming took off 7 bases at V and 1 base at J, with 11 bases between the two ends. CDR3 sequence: CSAKDVAKNIQYF. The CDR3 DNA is TGCAGCGCCAAGGACGTGGCCAAAAACATTCAGTACTTC.

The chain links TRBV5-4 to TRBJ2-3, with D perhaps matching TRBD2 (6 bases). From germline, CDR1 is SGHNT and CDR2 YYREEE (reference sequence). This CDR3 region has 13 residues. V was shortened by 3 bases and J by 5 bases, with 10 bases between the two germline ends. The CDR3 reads CASSYYSGDTQYF. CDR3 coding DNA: TGTGCCAGCAGCTATTATAGCGGAGATACGCAGTATTTT.

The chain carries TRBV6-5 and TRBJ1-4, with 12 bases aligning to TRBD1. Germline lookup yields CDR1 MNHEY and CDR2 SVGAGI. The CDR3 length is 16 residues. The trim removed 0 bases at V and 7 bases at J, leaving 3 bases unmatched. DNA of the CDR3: TGTGCCAGCAGTTACTCGGGGACAGGGGGCTCTGAAAAACTGTTTTTT. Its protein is CASSYSGTGGSEKLFF.

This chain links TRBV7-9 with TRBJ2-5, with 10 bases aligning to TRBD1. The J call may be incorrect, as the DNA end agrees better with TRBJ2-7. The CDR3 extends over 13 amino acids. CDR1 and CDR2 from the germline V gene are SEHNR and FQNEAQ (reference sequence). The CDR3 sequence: CASSFDRGHEQYF. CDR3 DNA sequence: TGTGCCAGCAGCTTCGACAGGGGGCACGAGCAGTACTTC.

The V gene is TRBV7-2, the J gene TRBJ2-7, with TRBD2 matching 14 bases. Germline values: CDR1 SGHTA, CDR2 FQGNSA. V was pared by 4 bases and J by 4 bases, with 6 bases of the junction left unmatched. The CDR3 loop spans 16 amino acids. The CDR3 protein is CASSWTSGRPGYEQYF. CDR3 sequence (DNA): TGTGCCAGCAGCTGGACTAGCGGGAGGCCGGGATACGAGCAGTACTTC.

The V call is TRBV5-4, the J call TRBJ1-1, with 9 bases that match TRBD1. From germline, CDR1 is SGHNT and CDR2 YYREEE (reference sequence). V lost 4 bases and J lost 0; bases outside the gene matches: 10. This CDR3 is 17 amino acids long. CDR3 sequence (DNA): TGTGCCAGCAGCACGAACGAGGGGACAGGGTTGAACACTGAAGCTTTCTTT. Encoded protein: CASSTNEGTGLNTEAFF.

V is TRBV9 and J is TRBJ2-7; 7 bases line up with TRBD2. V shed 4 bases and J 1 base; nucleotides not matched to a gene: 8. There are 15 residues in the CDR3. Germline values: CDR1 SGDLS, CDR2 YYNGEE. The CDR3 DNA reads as TGTGCCAGCAGCCCAACGGGAGGCCTGTCCTACGAGCAGTACTTC. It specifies CASSPTGGLSYEQYF.